This T cell receptor (beta chain) was profiled in a study of blood T cell repertoires in COVID-19 (dated by TCRdb to the early 2020s). Turning to the overall study: Collaborator samples came from the United States, Italy and Spain and covered acute and convalescent phases of COVID-19. The dataset comprised deeply sampled blood TCRbeta repertoires from subjects exposed to, actively infected with, or recovered from COVID-19. HLA class I and class II types, where available, came from metadata supplied by the sample provider rather than from assay-based typing. The samples were drawn from the first 160 participants of the ongoing ImmuneRACE study and from 1,254 subjects provided by 6 global collaborators. The prospective study material was composed of cDNA or gDNA derived from T cells, B-cell-depleted T cells, or PBMCs. Sample metadata almost always included a de-identified subject ID, COVID-19 status, age in years and sex. The repertoires were released in a freely available public database intended as a resource for research on the immune response to SARS-CoV-2.

Summary of the overall study and its limitations: How much clinical and demographic metadata was included differed by source and by participant, and the metadata was provided uncurated.

V loses 0 bases, J loses 3 bases, and the germline ends lie 13 bases apart. Taken from the germline V gene, the CDR1 and CDR2 loops are MNHNS and SASEGT. From the cysteine through the phenylalanine, the CDR3 covers 16 amino acids. Only CDR3 DNA remains: 48 bases, in frame from the first base. TCRbeta CDR3 regions were amplified from genomic DNA by means of the immunoSEQ Assay, a bias-controlled multiplex PCR. The study's own analysis went as follows. Within the assay, amplification of reference gene primers was used to estimate how many nucleated cells each sample contained. To quantify the absolute abundance of each unique TCRbeta CDR3 rearrangement, sequence reads were collapsed and filtered. For each sample, productive Simpson clonality was calculated as the square root of Simpson's diversity index across productive rearrangements. TCRdb re-hosts the immuneACCESS table, in-frame sequences only. Its copies lack some clones; in the studies checked, an unresolved V gene accounts for under half of them, and the cause for the rest is not known. Clonal size and the V and J genes are those of that table, whereas D and trimming came from the DNA. The sample records about 69,000 clones, around 93% of which are singletons. About 5% of the sample is held by the ten biggest clonotypes.

Worth noting for this clone: The target of this receptor is not known. The input lacks base qualities; no much larger clone sits a single base away.

The collaborating institutions used their own protocols to collect whole blood in K2EDTA tubes. For TCRbeta analysis, collaborators shipped samples in one of three forms: frozen whole blood, isolated PBMCs, or DNA extracted from either of those sample types. The V and J segments used are TRBV6-1 and TRBJ2-3; TRBD2 could be the D gene, as 6 bases match. The sequenced material came from peripheral blood. This clonotype was obtained from a woman aged 60-75 years with active COVID-19. In nucleotides, the sequence is TGTGCCAGCAGTGAAGCCGCGGGAAGGGGAACAGATACGCAGTATTTT. It encodes CASSEAAGRGTDTQYF.